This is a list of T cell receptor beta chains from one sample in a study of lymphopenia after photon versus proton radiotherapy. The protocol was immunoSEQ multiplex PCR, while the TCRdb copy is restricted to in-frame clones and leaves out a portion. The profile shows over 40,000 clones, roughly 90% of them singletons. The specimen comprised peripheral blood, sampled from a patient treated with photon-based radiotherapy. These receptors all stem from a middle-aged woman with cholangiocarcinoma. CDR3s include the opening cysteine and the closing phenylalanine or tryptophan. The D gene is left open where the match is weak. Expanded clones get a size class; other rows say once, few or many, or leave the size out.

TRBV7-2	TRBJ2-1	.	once	TGTGCCAGCAGCTTAGTGGCTCTAGTAGAGCAGTTCTTC	CASSLVALVEQFF
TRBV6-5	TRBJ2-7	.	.	TGTGCCAGCAGTCCTCCGGGGTATTACGAGCAGTACTTC	CASSPPGYYEQYF
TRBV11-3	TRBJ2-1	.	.	TGTGCCAGCAGCCTCCAGTACGGGGCCAATGAGCAGTTCTTC	CASSLQYGANEQFF
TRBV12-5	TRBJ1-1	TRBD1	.	TGTGCTAGTGGTTTGAATAGGGGGCAAGGTGAAGCTTTCTTT	CASGLNRGQGEAFF
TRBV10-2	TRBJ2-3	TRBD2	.	TGCGCCAGCAGTGAGTCGTGGTCGGGAGCGGGGGCCACAGATACGCAGTATTTT	CASSESWSGAGATDTQYF
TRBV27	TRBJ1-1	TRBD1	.	TGTGCCAGCAGTGAGACAGGGTTTAGTTCTGAAGCTTTCTTT	CASSETGFSSEAFF
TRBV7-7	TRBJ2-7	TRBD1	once	TGTGCTAGCAGCTTAGGGGACAGTGGGATCCAGTACTTC	CASSLGDSGIQYF
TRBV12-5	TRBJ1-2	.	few	TGTGCTAGTCCCCCCTGGGGGGACCATGGCTACACCTTC	CASPPWGDHGYTF
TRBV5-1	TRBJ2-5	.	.	TGCGCCAGCAGCCGGGGGGCCAGTCCACAAGAGACCCAGTACTTC	CASSRGASPQETQYF
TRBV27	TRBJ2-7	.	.	TGTGCCAGCAGCCACGCACCCTCGACAGACGAGCAGTACTTC	CASSHAPSTDEQYF
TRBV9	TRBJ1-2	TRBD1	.	TGTGCCAGCAGCACCGGAACAGGGGATGGCTACACCTTC	CASSTGTGDGYTF
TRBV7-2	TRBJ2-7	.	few	TGTGCCAGCAGCTTAGCGGGCCGACTAGAGGGCGAGCAGTACTTC	CASSLAGRLEGEQYF
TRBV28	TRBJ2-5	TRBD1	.	TGTGCCAGCCGTGGACAGGGCCAAGAGACCCAGTACTTC	CASRGQGQETQYF
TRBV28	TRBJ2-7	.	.	TGTGCCAGCAGTTTGATTGTCTACGAGCAGTACTTC	CASSLIVYEQYF
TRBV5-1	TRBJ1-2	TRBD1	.	TGCGCCAGCAGCTTGGAGGGGACAGTGAAGAACACCTTC	CASSLEGTVKNTF
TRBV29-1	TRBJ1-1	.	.	TGCAGCGTTACGGGCCGAGGCACTGAAGCTTTCTTT	CSVTGRGTEAFF
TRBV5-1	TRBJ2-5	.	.	TGCGCCAGCAGCTTAACCTTCGGGATTCAAGAGACCCAGTACTTC	CASSLTFGIQETQYF
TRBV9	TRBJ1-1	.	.	TGTGCCAGCAGCCCCCGAGCGACCGGGGTGAACACTGAAGCTTTCTTT	CASSPRATGVNTEAFF
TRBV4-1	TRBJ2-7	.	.	TGCGCCAGCAGCCCTATCGGTAGCCTCTACGAGCAGTACTTC	CASSPIGSLYEQYF
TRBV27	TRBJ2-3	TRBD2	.	TGTGCCAGCAGTTTAAGGGAGGCGGGGGGACGCACAGATACGCAGTATTTT	CASSLREAGGRTDTQYF
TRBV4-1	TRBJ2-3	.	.	TGCGCCAGCAGCCAGACGACTACCACAGATACGCAGTATTTT	CASSQTTTTDTQYF
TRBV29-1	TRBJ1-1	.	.	TGCAGCGTTGAACGTGCATCGTCCCCTGGGGGCACTGAAGCTTTCTTT	CSVERASSPGGTEAFF
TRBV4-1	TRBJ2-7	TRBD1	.	TGCGCCAGCAGCCTTATACACAGGGGGTACGAGCAGTACTTC	CASSLIHRGYEQYF
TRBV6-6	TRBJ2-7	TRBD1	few	TGTGCCAGCAGTTACTCGAGGGACAGGGCCTACGAGCAGTACTTC	CASSYSRDRAYEQYF
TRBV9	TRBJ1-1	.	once	TGTGCCAGCAGCGTAGCGGGAGATAACACTGAAGCTTTCTTT	CASSVAGDNTEAFF
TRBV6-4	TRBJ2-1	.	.	TGTGCCAGCAGTGATGATGTAGGCGGGCCCTACAATGAGCAGTTCTTC	CASSDDVGGPYNEQFF
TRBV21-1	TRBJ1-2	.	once	TGTGCCAGCAGCAAAGAGCCGAGGATTGGCTACACCTTC	CASSKEPRIGYTF
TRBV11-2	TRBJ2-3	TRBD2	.	TGTGCCAGCAGCTTAGACGTTAGCGGGAGAGGGGCAGATACGCAGTATTTT	CASSLDVSGRGADTQYF
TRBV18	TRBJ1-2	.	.	TGTGCCAGCTCACCACGAGTTCGGGACCCTTCCTATGGCTACACCTTC	CASSPRVRDPSYGYTF
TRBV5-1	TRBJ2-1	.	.	TGCGCCAGCAGAGAATATAATGAGCAGTTCTTC	CASREYNEQFF
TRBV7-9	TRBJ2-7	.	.	TGTGCCAGCAGCTCGGACCGGGAGCAGTACTTC	CASSSDREQYF
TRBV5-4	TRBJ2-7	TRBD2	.	TGTGCCAGCAGCAGCGGGACTAGCGGGGGGCATTACGAGCAGTACTTC	CASSSGTSGGHYEQYF
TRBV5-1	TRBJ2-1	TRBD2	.	TGCGCCAGCAGCTTGGGCGGGAGGGCCGGAAATGAGCAGTTCTTC	CASSLGGRAGNEQFF
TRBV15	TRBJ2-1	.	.	TGTGCCACCAGCCCGTCCCGGGGAGTAAATGGCAATGAGCAGTTCTTC	CATSPSRGVNGNEQFF
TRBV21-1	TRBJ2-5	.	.	TGTGCCAGCAATCCTACAGGGGGCGGTGAGACCCAGTACTTC	CASNPTGGGETQYF
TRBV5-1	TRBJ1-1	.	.	TGCGCCAGCAGCCCTGCAGGGGCCCGGAACACTGAAGCTTTCTTT	CASSPAGARNTEAFF
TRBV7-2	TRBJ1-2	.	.	TGTGCCAGCAGCCTATACCGGGACTTTTATGGCTACACCTTC	CASSLYRDFYGYTF
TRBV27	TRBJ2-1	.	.	TGTGCCAGCAGTTCGACAGTCTACAATGAGCAGTTCTTC	CASSSTVYNEQFF
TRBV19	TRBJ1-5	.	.	TGTGCCAGTAGTATCGTGCCCCAGCCCCAGCATTTT	CASSIVPQPQHF
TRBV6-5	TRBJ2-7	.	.	TGTGCCAGCAGTAGGGGGACCGAGTACGAGCAGTACTTC	CASSRGTEYEQYF
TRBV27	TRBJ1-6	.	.	TGTGCCAGCAGTTTTGAATCCCAAGGGTTAATACCCCTCCACTTT	CASSFESQGLIPLHF
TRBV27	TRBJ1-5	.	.	TGTGCCAGCAGTTTTCAAGGGAGGGAGCAGCCCCAGCATTTT	CASSFQGREQPQHF
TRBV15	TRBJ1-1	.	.	TGTGCCACCAGCAGAGCACTCACTGAAGCTTTCTTT	CATSRALTEAFF
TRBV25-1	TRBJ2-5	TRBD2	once	TGTGCCAGCAGGAAGGGAGCGGGAATATTGGAGACCCAGTACTTC	CASRKGAGILETQYF
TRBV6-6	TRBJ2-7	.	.	TGTGCCAGCAGCCCACTAGGGGGCGAGCAGTACTTC	CASSPLGGEQYF
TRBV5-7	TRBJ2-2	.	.	TGTGCCAGCAGCTTAGGCAGCCCCAACAGGGCCAAACTGTTTTTT	CASSLGSPNRAKLFF
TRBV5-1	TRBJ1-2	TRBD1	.	TGCGCCAGCAGCCGGACAGGGGCTGATAGGGGTGGCTACACCTTC	CASSRTGADRGGYTF
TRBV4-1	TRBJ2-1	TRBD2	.	TGCGCCAGCAGCCAAGATTCTAGCGGGGGCTCCTACAATGAGCAGTTCTTC	CASSQDSSGGSYNEQFF
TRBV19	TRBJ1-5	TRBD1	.	TGTGCCAGTAGTTCCGGACAGGGGAGAGTAGGCCAGCCCCAGCATTTT	CASSSGQGRVGQPQHF
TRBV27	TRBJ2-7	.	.	TGTGCCAGCAGTCTAAGGGGGAACGAGCAGTACTTC	CASSLRGNEQYF
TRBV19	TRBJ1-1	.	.	TGTGCCAGTTCCCAGGGGCTCAACACTGAAGCTTTCTTT	CASSQGLNTEAFF
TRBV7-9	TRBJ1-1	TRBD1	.	TGTGCCAGCAGAACGACAGGGACGAACACTGAAGCTTTCTTT	CASRTTGTNTEAFF
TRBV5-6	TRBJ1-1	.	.	TGTGCCAGCAGCTCTACAAGGACTGAAGCTTTCTTT	CASSSTRTEAFF
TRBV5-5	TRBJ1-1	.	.	TGTGCCAGCAGCTTGGTGGGGGGACAGAACACTGAAGCTTTCTTT	CASSLVGGQNTEAFF